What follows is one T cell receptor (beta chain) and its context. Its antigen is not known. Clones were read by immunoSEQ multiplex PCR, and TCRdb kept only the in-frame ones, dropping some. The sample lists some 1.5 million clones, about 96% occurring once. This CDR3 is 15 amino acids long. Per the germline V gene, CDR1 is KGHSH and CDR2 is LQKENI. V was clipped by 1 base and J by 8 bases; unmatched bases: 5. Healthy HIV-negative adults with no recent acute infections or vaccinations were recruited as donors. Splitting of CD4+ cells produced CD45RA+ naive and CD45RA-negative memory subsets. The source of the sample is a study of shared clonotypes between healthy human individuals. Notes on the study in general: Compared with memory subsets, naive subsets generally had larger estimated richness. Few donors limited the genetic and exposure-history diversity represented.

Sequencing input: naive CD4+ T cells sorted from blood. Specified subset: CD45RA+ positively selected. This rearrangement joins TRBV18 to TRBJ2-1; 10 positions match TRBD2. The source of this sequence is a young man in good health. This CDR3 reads CASSPRQREGHEQFF. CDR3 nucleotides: TGTGCCAGCTCACCACGTCAGCGGGAGGGCCATGAGCAGTTCTTC.